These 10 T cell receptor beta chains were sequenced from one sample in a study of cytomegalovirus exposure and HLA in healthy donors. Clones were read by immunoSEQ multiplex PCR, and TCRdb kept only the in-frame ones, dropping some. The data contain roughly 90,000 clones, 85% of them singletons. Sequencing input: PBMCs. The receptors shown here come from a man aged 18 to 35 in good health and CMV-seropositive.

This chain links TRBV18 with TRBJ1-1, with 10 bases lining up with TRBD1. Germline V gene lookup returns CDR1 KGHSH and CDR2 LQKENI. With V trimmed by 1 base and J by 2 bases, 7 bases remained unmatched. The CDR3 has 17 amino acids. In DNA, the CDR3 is TGTGCCAGCTCACCACGGCTGGGACAGGGGAGAAACACTGAAGCTTTCTTT. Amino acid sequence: CASSPRLGQGRNTEAFF.

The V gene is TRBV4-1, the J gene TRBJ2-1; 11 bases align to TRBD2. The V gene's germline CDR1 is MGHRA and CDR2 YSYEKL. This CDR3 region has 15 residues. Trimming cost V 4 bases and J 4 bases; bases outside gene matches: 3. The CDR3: CASSRGTSGYNEQFF. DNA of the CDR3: TGCGCCAGCAGCCGAGGGACTAGCGGATACAATGAGCAGTTCTTC.

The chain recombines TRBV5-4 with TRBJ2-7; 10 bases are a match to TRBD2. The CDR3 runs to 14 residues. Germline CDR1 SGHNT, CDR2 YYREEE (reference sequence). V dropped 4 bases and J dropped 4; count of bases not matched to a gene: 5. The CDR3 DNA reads TGTGCCAGCAGCGTAGCGGGAGGTCTATACGAGCAGTACGTC. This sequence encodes CASSVAGGLYEQYV.

The CDR3 nucleotides read TGTGCCAGCAGCTTTGGGCAGGGGAACTATGGCTACACCTTC. Translation gives CASSFGQGNYGYTF. The chain joins TRBV7-8 to TRBJ1-2, with D maybe TRBD1 (6 bases). This CDR3 spans 14 amino acids. V lost 3 bases and J lost 2, with 10 bases in between. Germline V gene sequence: CDR1 SGHVS, CDR2 FQNEAQ.

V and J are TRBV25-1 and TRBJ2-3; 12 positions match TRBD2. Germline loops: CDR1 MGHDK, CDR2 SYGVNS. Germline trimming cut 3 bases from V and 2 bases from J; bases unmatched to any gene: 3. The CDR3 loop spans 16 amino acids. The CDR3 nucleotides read TGTGCCAGCAGTGACCCTAGCGGGAGGGCCACAGATACGCAGTATTTT. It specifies CASSDPSGRATDTQYF.

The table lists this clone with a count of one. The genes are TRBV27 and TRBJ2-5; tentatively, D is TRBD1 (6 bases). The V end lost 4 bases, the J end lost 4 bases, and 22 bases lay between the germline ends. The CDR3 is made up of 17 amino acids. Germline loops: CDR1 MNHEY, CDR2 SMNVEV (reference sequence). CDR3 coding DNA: TGTGCCAGCAGTTCCCTTCCCGAGAGCAGGGGCGGAGAGACCCAGTACTTC. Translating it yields CASSSLPESRGGETQYF.

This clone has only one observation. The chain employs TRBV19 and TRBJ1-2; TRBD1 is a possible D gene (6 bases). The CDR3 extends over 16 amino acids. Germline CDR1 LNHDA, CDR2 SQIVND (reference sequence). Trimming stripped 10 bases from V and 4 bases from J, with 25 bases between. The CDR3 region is CATRPRLSQGTYGYTF. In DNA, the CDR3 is TGTGCCACCCGCCCCCGCCTCTCACAGGGTACCTATGGCTACACCTTC. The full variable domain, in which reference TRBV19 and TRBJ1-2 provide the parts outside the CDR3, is DGGITQSPKYLFRKEGQNVTLSCEQNLNHDAMYWYRQDPGQGLRLIYYSQIVNDFQKGDIAEGYSVSREKKESFPLTVTSAQKNPTAFYLCATRPRLSQGTYGYTFGSGTRLTVV.

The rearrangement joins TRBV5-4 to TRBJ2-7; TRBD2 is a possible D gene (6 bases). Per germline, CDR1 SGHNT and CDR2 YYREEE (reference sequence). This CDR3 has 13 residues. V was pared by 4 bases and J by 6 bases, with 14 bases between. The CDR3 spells CASSRGRAGEQYV. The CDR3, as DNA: TGTGCCAGCAGCCGTGGGAGAGCGGGCGAGCAGTACGTC.

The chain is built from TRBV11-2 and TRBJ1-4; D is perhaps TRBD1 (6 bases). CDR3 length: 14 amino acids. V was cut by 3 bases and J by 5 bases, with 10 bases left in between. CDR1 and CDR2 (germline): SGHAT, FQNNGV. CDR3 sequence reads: CASSFIGQNEKLFF. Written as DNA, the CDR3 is TGTGCCAGCAGCTTCATAGGACAGAATGAAAAACTGTTTTTT.

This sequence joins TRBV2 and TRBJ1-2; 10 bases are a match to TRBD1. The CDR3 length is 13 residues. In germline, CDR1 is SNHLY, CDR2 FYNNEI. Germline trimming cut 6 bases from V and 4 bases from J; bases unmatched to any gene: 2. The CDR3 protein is CASRGDRGYGYTF. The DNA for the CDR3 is TGTGCCAGCAGGGGGGACAGGGGCTATGGCTACACCTTC.